A single T cell receptor beta chain is shown here with its context. Compared with germline, one end of the junction differs, possibly owing to a read error. The CDR3 totals 18 residues. The germline V gene has CDR1 SGDLS and CDR2 YYNGEE. These data originate in a study of blood T cell repertoires in COVID-19. Looking at the study overall: The samples span acute and convalescent COVID-19 from the United States, Italy and Spain.

Method: immunoSEQ multiplex PCR; TCRdb's copy keeps in-frame clones and lacks some. The sample shows around 56,000 clones, 89% of them seen only once. The sample comprised peripheral blood. The receptor comes from a human donor in a cohort sampled during active COVID-19. The chain employs TRBV9 and TRBJ2-6; 11 nucleotides match TRBD1. The CDR3 DNA reads as TGTGCCAGCAGCCCTAGGGACAGGGGGGACTCTAGGGCCAACGTCCTGACTTTC. Its translation: CASSPRDRGDSRANVLTF.